This T cell receptor beta chain was obtained from a study of cytomegalovirus exposure and HLA in healthy donors. Healthy bone marrow donors formed the donor group. The PCR employed 60 Vbeta primers together with 13 Jbeta primers. Sequenced by immunoSEQ multiplex PCR; TCRdb stores in-frame clones only, minus some. The sample records around 120,000 clones, roughly 80% being singletons. Overall study results and limits: Donors belonging to an Asian-associated ancestry cluster reportedly showed fewer N-insertions in productive TCRs than the roughly 680-donor mean, according to what a later analysis found. In a later analysis, the majority of CMV-associated beta chains seemingly showed HLA restriction.

This clone showed up just a few times. As yet, its antigen is unknown. Per the germline V gene, CDR1 is SEHNR and CDR2 is FQNEAQ (reference sequence). V shed 3 bases, J shed 7 bases, and the junction held 3 bases outside the gene matches. This CDR3 is built from 13 residues. The receptor was derived from a boy between 10 and 17 years old in good health and CMV-seronegative. Sequences were obtained from PBMCs. This chain links TRBV7-9 with TRBJ2-1; TRBD2 matches 7 bases. This CDR3 reads CASSFGGSNEQFF. CDR3 nucleotide sequence: TGTGCCAGCAGCTTCGGCGGGAGTAATGAGCAGTTCTTC.